This T cell receptor (beta chain) was recovered during a study of cytomegalovirus exposure and HLA in healthy donors (dated by TCRdb to the late 2010s). A note on the overall study: According to an earlier analysis of a few hundred of the donors, about 190 million T cells yielded roughly 100 million unique TCR beta sequences and approximately 300 Gb of sequence data. The aim of the study was to test whether cataloging public T cell receptors could identify signatures of past pathogen exposure. The number of typed donors differed by locus: about 629-630 for A, B, C, DRB1 and DQB1; roughly 510 for DQA1; approximately 600 for DPA1; and approximately 450 for DPB1. A later genetic analysis took genome-wide SNP genotypes for about 55% of the 666 donors and used that subset as a discovery cohort. HLA typing included class I and class II loci at four-digit resolution. Four or five DR-DQ haplotypes were treated as single units for association and clustering because of strong linkage in the cohort. Alongside the repertoire data, information on donor age, sex, ethnicity and CMV serostatus was compiled. Of the 398 genotyped donors, 81% fell in the genetic ancestry cluster associated with self-reported Caucasian donors. On average, around 230,000 unique TCR beta nucleotide sequences were sequenced per donor among 300 to 500 genotyped donors of the cohort, with roughly 18% of those sequences being non-productive. To decide whether each TCR beta V gene segment behaved as functional or pseudogenic, an earlier analysis of fewer than 750 of the donors relied on high-throughput TCR beta sequencing. In addition to the first cohort of roughly 670 subjects, a separate validation cohort of 120 different subjects was used. To predict cytomegalovirus infection status, the study combined high-throughput TCR immunosequencing, statistical association of individual TCRs with disease status, and machine learning. The study profiled the T cell repertoires of under 850 subjects by immunosequencing and related them to cytomegalovirus serostatus. In the later analysis, no new phenotypic data were used to find candidate immune exposures; instead, reliance was placed on TCR beta sequences and their occurrence across donors. About 300 gigabases of sequencing data and approximately 85 million unique TCR sequences were included in an early release covering about 700 HLA-typed donors. All discovery cohort repertoires had been generated using a single sequencing platform. In a later analysis, previously published TCR beta repertoires from fewer than 750 donors were re-analyzed and high-resolution HLA genotyping was added so that TCR occurrence patterns could be studied. Study-level results and caveats: Because HLA typing was missing for some donors at each locus, association tests included only the typed subset. For the cohort, immune exposure information was limited to CMV serostatus. A later analysis associated approximately 17,000 TCR beta sequences with specific HLA alleles at a false discovery rate of 0.05. Cytomegalovirus status was reported to be diagnosed by the classifier with high specificity and sensitivity in both the original and validation cohorts. Most CMV-associated TCR beta chains appeared to be HLA-restricted in a later analysis, and the HLA associations seemed to be driven largely by CMV exposure. Sequencing depth was assumed to be roughly uniform across donors in the presence/absence analyses, though that assumption may not hold. The study listed approximately 150 TCR beta chains as associated with cytomegalovirus. Only TCR beta chains were sequenced in this cohort, and the absence of alpha or paired-chain data limited detectable features. A further reported finding was that TCR beta sequences accurately predicted the HLA-A and HLA-B alleles for most subjects in the first cohort. A cluster of highly shared sequence variants was judged likely to represent a technical artifact of the sequencing pipeline. A later genetic analysis reported fewer N-insertions in productive TCRs among donors in an Asian-associated ancestry cluster than the roughly 620-donor mean. It was suggested by the authors that the approach could potentially be generalized to other disease states and immunological phenotypes. Because the 87-base-pair reads could not distinguish some IMGT-functional V segments, including TRBV6-2 and TRBV6-3, those segments were excluded. In an earlier analysis of 587 of the donors, most TCR beta V segments appeared in productive rearrangements about 87% or about 30% of the time, broadly matching IMGT annotations. In vitro tests confirmed that a few of the cytomegalovirus-associated TCR beta chains recognize cytomegalovirus antigens. In a later analysis, the rate of TCR association differed among HLA loci, with DRB1 alleles having the most associated TCRs and HLA-C alleles having the fewest. Assigning TCR associations to individual alleles was difficult when HLA alleles, especially DR and DQ, strongly co-occurred. Across donors, most TCR sequences were observed very rarely, whereas some public TCRs were present in many individuals. Correlated functional status among segregating V segments might be attributable to linkage disequilibrium, but an unknown experimental factor could not be ruled out. V-gene and J-gene trimming of TCR beta chains was associated with a missense DCLRE1C variant in a later genetic analysis, and the association was replicated in an independent cohort. The earlier analysis of a few hundred of the donors excluded fewer than 20 rarely observed V segments, including chromosome 9 orphons, because counts were too low. According to a later analysis, parvovirus B19, influenza, CMV and Epstein-Barr virus appeared linked to several top co-occurrence clusters. In a later analysis, HLA-associated TCR beta chains were found to be more clonally expanded and to have lower generation probabilities than equally common non-associated chains.

This clone has just a few counts. No cognate antigen has been identified for it. The record has no base qualities; no much larger clone is one base away. Libraries were prepared through the immunoSEQ multiplex PCR assay. The multiplex PCR relied on a mix of 60 forward primers for TCR Vbeta segments and 13 reverse primers for TCR Jbeta segments. Amplification of the CDR3 region of rearranged TCR beta genes was performed with a multiplex PCR assay on genomic DNA. On the Illumina HiSeq System, the amplified TCR beta libraries were sequenced as 87-base-pair reads. As for the authors' bioinformatics: A later analysis counted about 80 million unique TCR beta chains across the 600 to 850 repertoires, and some 11 million of these chains were shared by at least two donors. To remove PCR and sequencing errors, raw reads were error-corrected and collapsed into unique sequences using a nearest-neighbor algorithm that merged closely related sequences. Alignment of CDR3 sequences to IMGT reference sequences was used to assign V, D and J gene segments. For a sequence to be retained, a match of at least six nucleotides to both a V gene segment and a J gene segment was required. Rearrangements were called productive when the CDR3 lacked stop codons and stayed in frame with V and J; all others were non-productive. Following IMGT convention, CDR3 was defined as the stretch from the second conserved V-encoded cysteine up to the conserved J-encoded phenylalanine. In an earlier analysis of 550 to 650 of the donors, sequences lacking an unambiguous match to a single V gene segment were excluded. In an earlier analysis of some 590 of the donors, V segments were called functional above 56.7% productive rearrangements and were called segregating when the between-donor standard deviation exceeded 5%. A statistical classification framework was developed to diagnose cytomegalovirus status using the catalog of TCR beta chain sequences. In a later analysis, TCR nucleotide sequences were compared against IMGT/GENE-DB human TR gene sequences so that V and J genes could be assigned. Using the TCRdist pipeline, a later analysis assigned CDR3 sequences along with most-parsimonious VDJ recombination scenarios. In a later analysis, each TCR beta chain was defined by its CDR3 amino acid sequence together with its V-gene family, and reads without a unique V-gene family were excluded. As a way to deal with suspected cross-contamination and a sequencing artifact, a later analysis dropped 450 to 600 nucleotide sequences that were highly shared and had low generation probability. In a later analysis, a clonal expansion index was calculated for each public chain from normalized within-repertoire ranks of inferred template counts. Generation probabilities in a later analysis came from a VDJ recombination model fitted to out-of-frame rearrangements, and those results were checked against IGoR. A later analysis scored TCR-TCR, TCR-HLA and TCR-CMV co-occurrence with hypergeometric tests, applying a repertoire-size bias correction to TCR pairs. False discovery rates were estimated in a later analysis by permuting HLA or CMV assignments 20 times. In a later analysis, co-occurring TCRs were grouped with DBSCAN, and TCRdist sequence similarity was added when clustering was performed within HLA-allele-positive subsets. Repertoires with fewer than 30,000 or more than 120,000 public chains were left out of co-occurrence clustering, as were four to six repertoires with anomalous nucleotide sharing. Entries here come from immuneACCESS through TCRdb and include only in-frame sequences with V and J called. Some clones fail to appear in such tables; in the studies checked, an unresolved V gene covers under half of the shortfall, and the cause of the remainder is unknown. The V and J calls and clone size come from that table; D and trimming were worked out from the DNA. In all, the sample holds over 150,000 clones, and 60% to 80% of those were seen once. The top ten clonotypes cover 2% to 3% of the sample.

The cohort consisted of hundreds of healthy bone marrow donors. Cohort members were all nominally healthy when sampled, although unrecorded immune exposures were likely present. The donor was CMV seropositive and was included in the group of 250 to 300 seropositive cohort members. A peripheral blood sample was provided by each donor, and peripheral blood mononuclear cells were used for TCR beta sequencing. The Qiagen DNeasy Blood Extraction Kit was used to extract genomic DNA from the blood cell samples. The germline V gene specifies SNHLY as CDR1 and FYNNEI as CDR2. V loses 3 bases of germline sequence and J loses 5 bases, and the interval between the two ends is 13 bases. Spanning cysteine to phenylalanine, the CDR3 consists of 14 amino acids. This entry keeps only the CDR3 DNA: 42 bases, framed from base 1.

Rearrangement joined TRBV2 to TRBJ1-1, with TRBD1 perhaps the D gene, on 5 matching bases. Sequencing was performed on PBMCs. The receptor was isolated from a woman aged 35 to 49 in good health and CMV-seropositive. The CDR3 reads CASSDDPGGTEAFF. The sequenced DNA: TGTGCCAGCAGTGACGACCCCGGGGGAACTGAAGCTTTCTTT.